This record looks at one T cell receptor beta chain sequence and its context. The record originates from a study of blood T cell repertoires in COVID-19. Libraries were prepared by immunoSEQ multiplex PCR; TCRdb keeps only in-frame clonotypes and omits some of them. The sample contains 7,500 to 10,000 clones, roughly 90% of which appear only once. Sequenced: peripheral blood. This TCR was recovered from a man in his sixties with acute or convalescent COVID-19.

The CDR3: CASSQRGYSPGTVRYNEQFF. The CDR3 nucleotides are TGCGCCAGCAGCCAGAGGGGCTATTCGCCCGGGACTGTTAGGTACAATGAGCAGTTCTTC. V is TRBV4-1 and J is TRBJ2-1; D perhaps matches TRBD2 (6 bases). CDR1 MGHRA and CDR2 YSYEKL come from the germline V gene. The CDR3 runs 20 residues. Between the trimmed V and J ends, which lost 3 bases and 4 bases, there was a span of 28 bases.